This T cell receptor (beta chain) is drawn from a study of radiotherapy plus CTLA-4 blockade in lung cancer. Points from the study as a whole: Best predicting response, reportedly, were early blood T cell clone dynamics, with interferon-beta. Expansion of tumor-derived TCR clones was observed in blood after radiotherapy plus ipilimumab.

Details on this clone: Its antigen is currently unknown. The CDR3 does not close with the conserved phenylalanine or tryptophan, likely indicating a read error.

The CDR3 runs to 13 residues. Germline-derived CDR1 and CDR2 are MNHNS and SASEGT. V shed 8 bases and J 9 bases; nucleotides not matched to a gene: 13. Data came from immunoSEQ multiplex PCR; TCRdb stores just in-frame clones and leaves some out. The repertoire includes roughly 66,000 clones, around 81% of them detected once, and about 4.2% sits in the top ten. Chemo-refractory metastatic non-small-cell lung cancer patients were treated with focal radiation plus CTLA-4 blockade with ipilimumab. This chain links TRBV6-1 with TRBJ2-7, with 7 bases fitting TRBD1. This clonotype was sampled from a human donor with non-small cell lung cancer who had a partial response to radiotherapy plus ipilimumab. Specimen: peripheral blood, collected from a patient treated with radiotherapy plus ipilimumab. The CDR3, as DNA: TGTGCCAGCGGATACAGGGGAAGCGAGTCGCAGTACCTC. Its translation: CASGYRGSESQYL.